What follows are 8 T cell receptor beta chains derived from one specimen sequenced in a study of identical twins. TCRdb itself ran the 5' RACE reads through MiXCR, one entry per CDR3 protein. The sample holds 200,000 to 300,000 distinct CDR3 sequences, roughly a tenth seen once. The source material was memory T cells sorted from blood. The receptors were sampled from a man aged 45-65 years in good health.

The chain combines TRBV7-8 with TRBJ1-5; D call uncertain. The CDR3 runs 14 residues. In germline, CDR1 is SGHVS, CDR2 FQNEAQ. The ends were cut back, 5 bases at V and 5 bases at J, with 13 bases in the middle. CDR3 DNA: TGTGCCAGCAGCCCCGCCCAGGCCTATCAGCCCCAGCATTTT. Translation: CASSPAQAYQPQHF.

In this sample, this clonotype turned up a few times. This sequence joins TRBV6-2 or TRBV6-3 and TRBJ2-7; the D gene is possibly TRBD2 (5 bases). Trimming left V 8 bases short and J 1 base short, with 12 bases between. Germline V CDR1 and CDR2: MNHEY, SVGEGT. This CDR3 is built from 13 residues. The CDR3 region has the DNA TGTGCCAGCGGGAGCCCTCGGTCCTACGAGCAGTACTTC. It specifies CASGSPRSYEQYF.

This clonotype appeared a few times. This rearrangement joins TRBV20-1 to TRBJ1-6; D is perhaps TRBD1 (5 bases). This CDR3 comprises 15 residues. From germline, CDR1 is DFQATT and CDR2 SNEGSKA (reference sequence). Trimming pared 4 bases from V and 7 bases from J, leaving 17 bases between. This CDR3 reads CSAIVTGGLNSPLHF. The CDR3 DNA reads as TGCAGTGCTATAGTGACCGGGGGACTCAATTCACCCCTCCACTTT.

This clonotype was counted at least ten times. V and J are TRBV20-1 and TRBJ1-5; D gene ambiguous. Germline assignment: CDR1 DFQATT and CDR2 SNEGSKA (reference sequence). This CDR3 is 13 amino acids long. V gave up 4 bases and J gave up 2 bases, with 9 bases separating them. The CDR3 spells CSAMEWGNQPQHF. The CDR3 DNA is TGCAGTGCTATGGAGTGGGGCAATCAGCCCCAGCATTTT.

Worth noting for this clonotype: A junction boundary mismatches the germline segment, possibly from a read error. The chain employs TRBV30 and TRBJ2-1, with a tentative D call TRBD1 (6 bases). Looked up from germline, CDR1 is GTSNPN and CDR2 is SVGIG (reference sequence). The CDR3 contains 15 residues. The DNA of the CDR3 is TGTGCCTGGAGTGTGTTTGGACAGTCCTTCAATGAGCAGTTCTTC. Translation gives CAWSVFGQSFNEQFF.

This clonotype appeared many times. The CDR3 loop reads CASSPTGLALEQFF. The CDR3 DNA follows: TGTGCCAGCAGCCCCACCGGACTAGCACTTGAGCAGTTCTTC. The gene calls are TRBV5-6 and TRBJ2-1, with 8 bases that match TRBD2. The CDR3 sequence is 14 residues long. Germline V CDR1 and CDR2: SGHDT, YYEEEE. With V trimmed by 4 bases and J by 9 bases, 9 bases remained unmatched.

The chain recombines TRBV5-1 with TRBJ2-2; TRBD2 matches 7 bases. V gave up 3 bases and J gave up 4 bases; unmatched junction bases: 6. Germline-derived CDR1 and CDR2 are SGHRS and YFSETQ. The CDR3 length is 15 residues. CDR3: CASSSGSGATGELFF. The CDR3 nucleotides are TGCGCCAGCAGCTCAGGGAGCGGGGCCACCGGGGAGCTGTTTTTT.

In this sample, this clonotype turned up a few times. This chain uses TRBV5-6 with TRBJ1-2; no reliable D call. The CDR3 covers 12 residues. Trimming removed 4 bases at V and 7 bases at J, with 11 bases between. CDR1 SGHDT and CDR2 YYEEEE come from the germline V gene. The CDR3 DNA reads TGTGCCAGCAGCCCTGGGTACGGTGGCTACACCTTC. Its translation: CASSPGYGGYTF.